Reported below is one T cell receptor beta chain. What it binds is not known. The sample belongs to a study of STAT5B mutations in CD4+ large granular lymphocyte leukemia. Repertoires were generated with immunoSEQ multiplex PCR, while TCRdb's copy carries only in-frame clones and drops some. This table has almost 8,500 clones, 89% appearing once. Findings of the study overall: Top patient clones used TRBV06 genes more often: 8/27 versus 2/35 in controls.

V was clipped by 4 bases and J by 4 bases, with 14 bases between them. The length of the CDR3 is 14 residues. The germline gives CDR1 SGHRS, CDR2 YFSETQ. Sequencing was done on a sample of PBMCs. This chain joins TRBV5-1 and TRBJ1-2, with D maybe TRBD1 (5 bases). This TCR derives from a woman aged 70-85 years with CD4+ T-cell large granular lymphocyte leukemia. The CDR3 sequence: CASSPGTASYGYTF. CDR3 coding DNA: TGCGCCAGCAGCCCCGGGACGGCGAGCTATGGCTACACCTTC. The full variable domain, rest sourced from reference TRBV5-1 and TRBJ1-2, is KAGVTQTPRYLIKTRGQQVTLSCSPISGHRSVSWYQQTPGQGLQFLFEYFSETQRNKGNFPGRFSGRQFSNSRSEMNVSTLELGDSALYLCASSPGTASYGYTFGSGTRLTVV.